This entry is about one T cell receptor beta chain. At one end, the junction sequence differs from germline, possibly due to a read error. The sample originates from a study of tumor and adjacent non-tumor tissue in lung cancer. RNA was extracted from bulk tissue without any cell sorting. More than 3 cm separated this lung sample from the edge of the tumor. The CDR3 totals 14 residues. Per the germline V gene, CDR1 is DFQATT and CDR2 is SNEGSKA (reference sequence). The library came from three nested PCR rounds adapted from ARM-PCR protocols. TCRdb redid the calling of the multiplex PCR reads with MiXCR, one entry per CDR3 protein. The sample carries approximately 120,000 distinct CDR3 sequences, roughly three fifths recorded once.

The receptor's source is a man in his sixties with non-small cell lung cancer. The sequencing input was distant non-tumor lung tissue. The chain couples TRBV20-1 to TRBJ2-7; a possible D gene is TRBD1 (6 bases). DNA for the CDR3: TGCAATGCTAGAGAGGACAGTAGCTCCTACGAGCAGTACTTC. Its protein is CNAREDSSSYEQYF.